This TCR beta chain was captured in a study of PD-1 blockade in classical Hodgkin lymphoma. This clone occurred once. Its target is unknown. Libraries were prepared by immunoSEQ multiplex PCR; TCRdb keeps only in-frame clonotypes and omits some of them. This sample carries 2,900 or so clones, 70% to 85% of them seen once, and the ten largest clones take approximately 17%. Patients all relapsed after autologous stem cell transplantation, and there was variation in brentuximab vedotin exposure. PBMCs were thawed, and CD8+ T cells were then isolated from them by magnetic negative selection. The CDR3 totals 15 residues. The germline V gene has CDR1 LGHNA and CDR2 YSLEER. Study outcomes and limitations: Compared with baseline, CD4+ but not CD8+ TCR diversity had risen significantly by C4D1.

Sequences were derived from CD8+ T cells from blood, sampled at baseline. This TCR derives from a human donor with classical Hodgkin lymphoma. J is TRBJ2-5 and V is TRBV4-3, with 10 nucleotides matching TRBD2. The tail of the sequence fits TRBJ2-7 better, so the J call may be wrong. The CDR3 loop reads CASSQESGGAYEQYF. CDR3 coding DNA: TGCGCCAGCAGCCAAGAAAGCGGGGGGGCTTACGAGCAGTACTTC.